Each of the 26 T cell receptor beta chains below was sequenced from the same sample in a study of T cells after yellow fever vaccination. TCRdb called the 5' RACE reads again in MiXCR, with one record for every CDR3 protein. Among 250,000 to 300,000 distinct CDR3 sequences listed, roughly 13% were seen once. The sample here was CD4+ T cells sorted from PBMCs, taken 45 days after the yellow fever booster vaccination. The receptors come from a man aged 25-40 years who received the YFV17D yellow fever vaccine.

As to this clonotype: Lacking the conserved final phenylalanine or tryptophan, this CDR3 likely reflects a read error. The DNA is left out, because the CDR3 cannot be placed on it with certainty; the CDR3 is given as TCRdb lists it. The chain recombines TRBV20-1 with TRBJ2-5; the table's TRBD1 call for D was not verified on the DNA. Germline lookup yields CDR1 DFQATT and CDR2 SNEGSKA (reference sequence). The CDR3 adds up to 8 amino acids, both ends counted. CDR3 protein: CSPIPRGE.

The rearrangement joins TRBV7-6 to TRBJ2-1; TRBD2 might be the D (5 bases). CDR3 length: 14 amino acids. V was cut by 8 bases and J by 6 bases, with 17 bases left in between. CDR1 and CDR2 (germline): SGHVS, FNYEAQ. CDR3 DNA sequence: TGTGCCAGCGGTGGCTGGAAACGGGGCAATGAGCAGTTCTTC. Its protein is CASGGWKRGNEQFF.

This clonotype was counted between two and nine times. The chain is built from TRBV20-1 and TRBJ2-1; 7 bases match TRBD1. After removal of 5 bases from V and 3 bases from J, the junction contained 16 bases not matched to a gene. Germline V CDR1 and CDR2: DFQATT, SNEGSKA (reference sequence). This CDR3 spans 17 amino acids. The CDR3 is CSAQTAQGQANYNEQFF. CDR3 DNA: TGCAGTGCTCAAACCGCCCAAGGACAGGCCAACTACAATGAGCAGTTCTTC.

CDR3 nucleotides: TGCAGTGCTAGAGGGACGACAGTTCAGTTCTTC. It codes for CSARGTTVQFF. The chain uses TRBV20-1 and TRBJ2-1, with D perhaps matching TRBD1 (5 bases). V lost 1 base and J 13 bases, leaving 11 bases between the germline ends. The CDR3 runs 11 residues. The germline V gene has CDR1 DFQATT and CDR2 SNEGSKA (reference sequence).

To note about this clonotype: This may be a read error: a much more frequent sequence differs by one nucleotide. V gene TRBV29-1 combines with J gene TRBJ2-1; 7 positions match TRBD1. V shed 6 bases, J shed 6 bases, and the junction held 11 bases outside the gene matches. This CDR3 spans 14 amino acids. Germline V gene data show CDR1 as SQVTM and CDR2 as ANQGSEA. The DNA of the CDR3 is TGCAGCGTCTGGGTCGACAGGGCTGGCAATGAGCAGTTCTTC. Residues: CSVWVDRAGNEQFF.

In its sample, this clonotype was seen a few times. V is TRBV7-9 and J is TRBJ2-3; D might be TRBD2 (6 bases). The V end lost 4 bases, the J end lost 0 bases, and 11 bases lay between the germline ends. The CDR3 is 15 residues long. CDR1 and CDR2 (germline): SEHNR, FQNEAQ (reference sequence). CDR3 amino acids: CASSWMGLSTDTQYF. DNA of the CDR3: TGTGCCAGCAGCTGGATGGGACTGAGCACAGATACGCAGTATTTT. The full variable domain, in which reference TRBV7-9 and TRBJ2-3 provide the parts outside the CDR3, is DTGVSQNPRHKITKRGQNVTFRCDPISEHNRLYWYRQTLGQGPEFLTYFQNEAQLEKSRLLSDRFSAERPKGSFSTLEIQRTEQGDSAMYLCASSWMGLSTDTQYFGPGTRLTVL.

The rearrangement links TRBV7-8 to TRBJ2-7; perhaps TRBD1 as D (5 bases). This CDR3 comprises 14 residues. CDR1 is SGHVS, CDR2 FQNEAQ, per germline. V lost 5 bases and J 3 bases, leaving 14 bases between the germline ends. CDR3: CASSPRQKNYEQYF. Here the CDR3 DNA reads TGTGCCAGCAGCCCACGACAGAAAAACTACGAGCAGTACTTC.

The CDR3 loop reads CASTQRGGDEQYF. Here the CDR3 DNA reads TGTGCCAGCACTCAACGGGGTGGCGACGAGCAGTACTTC. The chain is built from TRBV12-3 or TRBV12-4 and TRBJ2-7, with a possible D match to TRBD2 (5 bases). The CDR3 sequence is 13 residues long. V lost 7 bases, J lost 5 bases, and 15 bases lay in between.

This clonotype has a handful of counts. V gene TRBV7-2 combines with J gene TRBJ1-5; D remains unclear. Deletions cut 5 bases from V and 5 bases from J, with 10 bases between. CDR3 length: 13 amino acids. Germline V CDR1 and CDR2: SGHTA, FQGNSA. CDR3 region: CASSTQKDQPQHF. CDR3 sequence (DNA): TGTGCCAGCAGCACCCAAAAGGATCAGCCCCAGCATTTT.

The sample holds a few counts of this clonotype. J is TRBJ2-1 and V is TRBV12-3 or TRBV12-4; no definite D call. Trimming shortened V by 3 bases and J by 1 base, and 7 bases separated the two germline ends. The CDR3 totals 14 residues. The CDR3 DNA sequence: TGTGCCAGCAGTTTCCGGTGGTCCTACAATGAGCAGTTCTTC. This encodes CASSFRWSYNEQFF.

This clonotype was seen a few times. The V and J genes are TRBV12-3 or TRBV12-4 and TRBJ2-1; the D is unclear. The CDR3 loop spans 17 amino acids. The V end lost 1 base, the J end lost 5 bases, and 18 bases lay between the germline ends. The CDR3, as DNA: TGTGCCAGCAGTTTAGTAGGCGCCCGGTCTCGCGACAATGAGCAGTTCTTC. Translation: CASSLVGARSRDNEQFF.

The rearrangement links TRBV20-1 to TRBJ2-3; D may be TRBD2 (6 bases). The CDR3 has 15 residues. Trimming shortened V by 2 bases and J by 8 bases, and 20 bases separated the two germline ends. CDR1 and CDR2 from the germline V gene are DFQATT and SNEGSKA (reference sequence). The CDR3 bases are TGCAGTGCTAGAATGATTGGGCGGGATGGGCTTACGCAGTATTTT. It yields the protein CSARMIGRDGLTQYF.

The V gene is TRBV10-3, the J gene TRBJ2-3; no clear D gene. Trimming shortened V by 6 bases and J by 2 bases, and 9 bases separated the two germline ends. Germline CDR1 is ENHRY and CDR2 is SYGVKD. The CDR3 covers 13 residues. CDR3 DNA sequence: TGTGCCATCAGGCCGGGTGCCACAGATACGCAGTATTTT. Its translation is CAIRPGATDTQYF.

V usage is TRBV12-3 or TRBV12-4 and J usage is TRBJ1-5; possibly TRBD1 for D (5 bases). The CDR3 spans 14 residues. Trimming removed 6 bases from V and 1 base from J, with 10 bases in between. CDR3 DNA sequence: TGTGCCAGCAGGCAAGCAGGGAGCAATCAGCCCCAGCATTTT. Translated: CASRQAGSNQPQHF.

This CDR3 reads CASRQGNFANYGYTF. Written as DNA, the CDR3 is TGTGCCAGCAGGCAGGGGAATTTCGCAAACTATGGCTACACCTTC. The chain carries TRBV6-1 and TRBJ1-2; tentatively, D is TRBD1 (6 bases). Germline V CDR1 and CDR2: MNHNS, SASEGT. V dropped 6 bases and J dropped 2 bases, with 16 bases sitting between them. The CDR3 is made up of 15 amino acids.

This chain connects TRBV28 to TRBJ2-7, with 7 bases aligning to TRBD1. The germline gives CDR1 MDHEN, CDR2 SYDVKM. The CDR3 covers 14 residues. The V gene end was trimmed by 5 bases and the J gene end by 5 bases; junction bases not matched to a gene: 9. CDR3 sequence: CASSRQGVRNEQYF. CDR3 nucleotide sequence: TGTGCCAGCAGTAGACAGGGTGTAAGGAACGAGCAGTACTTC.

The table lists this clonotype with a few counts. The chain recombines TRBV6-1 with TRBJ2-7; D possibly uses TRBD1 or TRBD2 (5 bases each). Looked up from germline, CDR1 is MNHNS and CDR2 is SASEGT. V was cut by 3 bases and J by 3 bases, with 15 bases left in between. The CDR3 sequence is 15 residues long. CDR3 coding DNA: TGTGCCAGCAGTGACCAGGGAGTAAGGTACTACGAGCAGTACTTC. Protein: CASSDQGVRYYEQYF.

V and J are TRBV5-4 and TRBJ2-5, with D hard to call. The CDR3 loop spans 16 amino acids. Per germline, CDR1 SGHNT and CDR2 YYREEE (reference sequence). The ends were cut back, 0 bases at V and 2 bases at J, with 14 bases in the middle. CDR3: CASSLGVPAVQETQYF. CDR3 nucleotide sequence: TGTGCCAGCAGCTTGGGAGTGCCAGCAGTGCAAGAGACCCAGTACTTC.

This clonotype was recorded many times. V and J are TRBV15 and TRBJ2-1; D call uncertain. This CDR3 region has 12 residues. Germline V gives CDR1 LNHNV, CDR2 YYDKDF (reference sequence). V was trimmed by 6 bases and J by 9 bases, leaving 12 bases between them. This CDR3 reads CATSLRSREQFF. CDR3 DNA sequence: TGTGCCACCAGTCTGAGGAGCCGTGAGCAGTTCTTC.

The genes are TRBV6-6 and TRBJ2-1; possible D gene TRBD2, 5 bases. The CDR3 length is 10 residues. The V gene's germline CDR1 is MNHNY and CDR2 SVGAGI (reference sequence). V gave up 8 bases and J gave up 16 bases, with 15 bases separating them. The CDR3, as DNA: TGTGCCAGCGGAATCAGACTACCTTTCTTC. It specifies CASGIRLPFF.

The J gene is TRBJ1-5, the V gene TRBV5-5; 7 nucleotides agree with TRBD1. The ends lost 4 bases at V and 0 bases at J; junction bases unmatched: 7. The CDR3 loop spans 16 amino acids. Germline CDR1 is SGHKS and CDR2 is YYEKEE (reference sequence). CDR3 in amino acids: CASSAWTGDSNQPQHF. In DNA form, the CDR3 reads TGTGCCAGCAGCGCCTGGACAGGCGATAGCAATCAGCCCCAGCATTTT.

The chain combines TRBV29-1 with TRBJ2-1; 8 nucleotides agree with TRBD2. Germline CDR1 and CDR2: SQVTM and ANQGSEA. The V segment lost 2 bases and the J segment 12 bases; nucleotides outside the gene matches: 3. This CDR3 comprises 11 residues. The CDR3 DNA reads TGCAGCGTTGAACTACTAGCGGTGCAGTTCTTC. This encodes CSVELLAVQFF.

This chain links TRBV9 with TRBJ2-1, with D hard to call. CDR1 SGDLS and CDR2 YYNGEE come from the germline V gene. This CDR3 is built from 13 residues. V was pared by 0 bases and J by 7 bases, with 8 bases between. The DNA of the CDR3 is TGTGCCAGCAGCGTAGGATCTGGGAATGAGCAGTTCTTC. Translating it yields CASSVGSGNEQFF.

V is TRBV5-4 and J is TRBJ2-3; a weak D match, TRBD2 (6 bases). The V end was cut by 2 bases, the J end by 6 bases, with 13 bases between. This CDR3 is built from 14 residues. Germline CDR1 SGHNT, CDR2 YYREEE (reference sequence). The DNA for the CDR3 is TGTGCCAGCAGCTTTACCGGGAGAATCGATACGCAGTATTTT. It translates to CASSFTGRIDTQYF.

This chain joins TRBV7-9 and TRBJ2-1; D is undetermined. Trimming left V 6 bases short and J 10 bases short, with 7 bases between. Germline V gene data show CDR1 as SEHNR and CDR2 as FQNEAQ (reference sequence). The CDR3 sequence is 10 residues long. The CDR3 reads CASSGVEQFF. The CDR3 DNA reads as TGTGCCAGCAGTGGAGTGGAGCAGTTCTTC.

The chain has TRBV4-2 and TRBJ2-2; TRBD2 matches 7 bases. The CDR3 sequence is 15 residues long. Germline V gene lookup returns CDR1 LGHNA and CDR2 YNFKEQ. V dropped 3 bases and J dropped 1; count of bases not matched to a gene: 2. In DNA form, the CDR3 reads TGTGCCAGCAGCCAGCCTAGCGGGAACACCGGGGAGCTGTTTTTT. It codes for CASSQPSGNTGELFF.